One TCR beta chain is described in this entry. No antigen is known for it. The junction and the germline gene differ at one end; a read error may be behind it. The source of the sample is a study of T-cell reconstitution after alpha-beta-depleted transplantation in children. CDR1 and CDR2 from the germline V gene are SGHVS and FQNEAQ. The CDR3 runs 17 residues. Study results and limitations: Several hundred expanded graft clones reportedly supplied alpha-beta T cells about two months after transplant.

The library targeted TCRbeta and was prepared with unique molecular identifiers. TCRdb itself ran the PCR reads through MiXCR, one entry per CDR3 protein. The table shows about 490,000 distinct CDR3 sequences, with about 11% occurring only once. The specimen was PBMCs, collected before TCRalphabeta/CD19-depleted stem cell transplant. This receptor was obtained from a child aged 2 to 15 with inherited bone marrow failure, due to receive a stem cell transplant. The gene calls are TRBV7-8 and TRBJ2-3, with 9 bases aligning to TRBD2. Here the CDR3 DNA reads TGTGACAGCAGCTTGTTACCCGCGGGAGGGACAAAAGATACGCAGTATTTT. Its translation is CDSSLLPAGGTKDTQYF.